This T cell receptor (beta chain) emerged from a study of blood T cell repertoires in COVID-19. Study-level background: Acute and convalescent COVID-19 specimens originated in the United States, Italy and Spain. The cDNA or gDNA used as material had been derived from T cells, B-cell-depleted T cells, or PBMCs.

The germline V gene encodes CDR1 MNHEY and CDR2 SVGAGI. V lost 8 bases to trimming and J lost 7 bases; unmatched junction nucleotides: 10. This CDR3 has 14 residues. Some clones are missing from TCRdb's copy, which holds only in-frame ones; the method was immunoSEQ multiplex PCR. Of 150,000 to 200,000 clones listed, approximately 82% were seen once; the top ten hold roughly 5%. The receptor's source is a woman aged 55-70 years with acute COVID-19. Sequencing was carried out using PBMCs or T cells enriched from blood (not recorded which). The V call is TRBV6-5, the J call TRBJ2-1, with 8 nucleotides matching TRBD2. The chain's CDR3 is CASQPGLGRNEQFF. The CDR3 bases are TGTGCCAGCCAACCGGGACTAGGGCGTAATGAGCAGTTCTTC.